This T cell receptor beta chain is from a study of identical twins. Findings of the study overall: Analyses of zero insertions could be partly confounded by invariant MAIT and iNKT cells. Out-of-frame sharing of TCR alpha in monozygotic twins was underestimated by models.

Unique molecular identifiers were present on the cDNA, which also gained a universal primer site by template switching. TCRdb reanalysed the 5' RACE reads using MiXCR and keeps one entry per CDR3 protein. This table has fewer than 650,000 distinct CDR3 sequences, approximately 10% appearing once. The V gene lost 1 base and the J gene lost 4 bases, with 7 bases spanning the gap. CDR3 length: 13 residues. CDR1 and CDR2 (germline): MNHNY, SVGAGI (reference sequence). For this clonotype: Its matching antigen is unknown.

The data also belong to a second study, concerning yellow fever vaccine responses in identical twins. That paper notes: Twins' vaccine T cell response reportedly seemed partly convergent, partly personalized.

The chain recombines TRBV6-6 with TRBJ1-1, with D possibly being TRBD1 (5 bases). Sequencing was carried out using PBMCs. The receptor was isolated from a woman aged 18 to 35 in good health. This CDR3 is CASSYWGGTEAFF. CDR3 bases: TGTGCCAGCAGTTACTGGGGGGGCACTGAAGCTTTCTTT.